What follows are 22 T cell receptor beta chains derived from one specimen sequenced in a study of blood T cell repertoires in COVID-19. Generated by immunoSEQ multiplex PCR, the TCRdb table keeps only in-frame clones and is missing some. The sample consists of 180,000 or so clones, 84% of them appearing once. Sequencing used PBMCs or T cells enriched from blood (not recorded which). Receptors originate from a man aged 45 to 65 who had recovered from COVID-19.

This chain uses TRBV12-3 or TRBV12-4 with TRBJ1-1; D ambiguous. This CDR3 contains 13 residues. Deletions cut 8 bases from V and 2 bases from J, with 12 bases between. CDR3 protein: CASLVGDNTEAFF. CDR3 coding DNA: TGTGCCAGCTTAGTTGGAGACAACACTGAAGCTTTCTTT.

V is TRBV2 and J is TRBJ2-7, with TRBD1 matching over 8 bases. Germline loops: CDR1 SNHLY, CDR2 FYNNEI. J was trimmed by 0 bases and V by 4 bases; bases with no gene match: 11. The CDR3 has 17 residues. CDR3 DNA sequence: TGTGCCAGCAGTGGTGGGGGATGGACAGGGCTCTCCTACGAGCAGTACTTC. Its translation: CASSGGGWTGLSYEQYF.

This clone was counted between two and nine times. The chain employs TRBV5-1 and TRBJ1-2; D is undetermined. Trimming pared 0 bases from V and 7 bases from J, leaving 16 bases between. The germline gives CDR1 SGHRS, CDR2 YFSETQ. The CDR3 is 15 amino acids. The CDR3: CASSLVNPARGGYTF. Written as DNA, the CDR3 is TGCGCCAGCAGCTTGGTTAATCCGGCCCGGGGTGGCTACACCTTC. Complete variable domain (other parts from reference TRBV5-1 and TRBJ1-2): KAGVTQTPRYLIKTRGQQVTLSCSPISGHRSVSWYQQTPGQGLQFLFEYFSETQRNKGNFPGRFSGRQFSNSRSEMNVSTLELGDSALYLCASSLVNPARGGYTFGSGTRLTVV.

This clone was seen once. The chain couples TRBV7-9 to TRBJ1-6; 8 bases are a match to TRBD1. Germline V lookup: CDR1 SEHNR, CDR2 FQNEAQ (reference sequence). The CDR3 is made up of 16 amino acids. Germline trimming cut 1 base from V and 10 bases from J; bases unmatched to any gene: 9. The DNA for the CDR3 is TGTGCCAGCAGCTTAGGGACAGGGCGTCTCGGGTCACCCCTCCACTTT. Residues: CASSLGTGRLGSPLHF. Complete variable domain (other parts from reference TRBV7-9 and TRBJ1-6): DTGVSQNPRHKITKRGQNVTFRCDPISEHNRLYWYRQTLGQGPEFLTYFQNEAQLEKSRLLSDRFSAERPKGSFSTLEIQRTEQGDSAMYLCASSLGTGRLGSPLHFGNGTRLTVT.

The rearrangement links TRBV30 to TRBJ1-4; perhaps TRBD1 as D (6 bases). This CDR3 has 13 amino acids. Germline CDR1 is GTSNPN and CDR2 is SVGIG (reference sequence). V was cut by 0 bases and J by 5 bases, with 7 bases left in between. The CDR3, as DNA: TGTGCCTGGAGTGTTGGACAGAATGAAAAACTGTTTTTT. Translated, it gives CAWSVGQNEKLFF.

Details on this clone: The sample carries other DNA sequences with the same CDR3. The chain joins TRBV5-1 to TRBJ2-3; no clear D gene. The V gene lost 1 base and the J gene lost 10 bases, with 19 bases spanning the gap. The germline CDR1 and CDR2 sequences are SGHRS and YFSETQ. The CDR3 has 15 residues. This chain's CDR3 is CASSLRPGFDASQYF. CDR3 in DNA: TGCGCCAGCAGCTTGCGTCCGGGTTTCGATGCTTCGCAGTATTTT.

The rearrangement uses TRBV27 and TRBJ2-7; 7 bases are shared with TRBD1. The trim removed 6 bases at V and 2 bases at J, leaving 10 bases unmatched. Germline CDR1 and CDR2: MNHEY and SMNVEV (reference sequence). CDR3 length: 15 amino acids. This CDR3 is CASRKPGQPTYEQYF. The CDR3 DNA is TGTGCCAGCAGAAAACCGGGACAGCCGACCTACGAGCAGTACTTC.

This chain links TRBV5-1 with TRBJ2-3; TRBD1 might be the D (5 bases). CDR1 and CDR2 from the germline V gene are SGHRS and YFSETQ. The CDR3 is 14 residues long. V gave up 4 bases and J gave up 6 bases, with 15 bases separating them. The CDR3 loop reads CASSGRQPGDTQYF. As DNA, the CDR3 is TGCGCCAGCAGCGGGCGACAGCCAGGGGATACGCAGTATTTT.

The table lists this clone with a few counts. The CDR3 region has the DNA TGTGCCAGTAGTAACCGGGACAGCCAAAATTCCTACGAGCAGTACTTC. Its translation: CASSNRDSQNSYEQYF. The chain recombines TRBV19 with TRBJ2-7; 7 bases agree with TRBD1. V lost 4 bases, J lost 1 base, and 10 bases stayed unmatched. CDR1 is LNHDA and CDR2 is SQIVND in the germline V gene (reference sequence). The CDR3 is made up of 16 amino acids.

V usage is TRBV6-5 and J usage is TRBJ2-7; 11 bases are a match to TRBD2. The CDR3 runs to 15 residues. Germline values: CDR1 MNHEY, CDR2 SVGAGI. V lost 6 bases to trimming and J lost 2 bases; unmatched junction nucleotides: 6. The CDR3 loop reads CASRGGTSGTYEQYF. In DNA, the CDR3 is TGTGCCAGCAGAGGGGGGACTAGCGGAACCTACGAGCAGTACTTC.

The V gene is TRBV2, the J gene TRBJ1-2; D might be TRBD1 (6 bases). The CDR3 covers 14 residues. Deletions cut 5 bases from V and 0 bases from J, with 10 bases between. Germline lookup yields CDR1 SNHLY and CDR2 FYNNEI. CDR3 DNA sequence: TGTGCCAGCAGTAAAGGACAGACTAACTATGGCTACACCTTC. It encodes CASSKGQTNYGYTF.

This sequence joins TRBV7-9 and TRBJ1-5, with TRBD1 matching 7 bases. CDR3 size: 16 residues. The germline V gene encodes CDR1 SEHNR and CDR2 FQNEAQ (reference sequence). Germline trimming cut 5 bases from V and 6 bases from J; bases unmatched to any gene: 13. The CDR3 loop reads CASSPGPDRVVQPQHF. The CDR3 DNA is TGTGCCAGCAGCCCGGGGCCTGACAGGGTTGTTCAGCCCCAGCATTTT.

The chain joins TRBV18 to TRBJ2-7; 12 positions match TRBD1. Germline values: CDR1 KGHSH, CDR2 LQKENI. J was trimmed by 5 bases and V by 3 bases; bases with no gene match: 5. This CDR3 has 15 amino acids. The CDR3 DNA is TGTGCCAGCTCACCCGGGACAGGGGGCATCCACGAGCAGTACTTC. It translates to CASSPGTGGIHEQYF.

This chain connects TRBV10-3 to TRBJ2-3; tentative D call: TRBD2 (5 bases). CDR1 is ENHRY and CDR2 is SYGVKD in the germline V gene. The CDR3 sequence is 14 residues long. With 7 bases removed from V and 2 bases from J, the gap between germline ends came to 13 bases. CDR3: CAIMRTGITDTQYF. CDR3 DNA: TGTGCCATCATGCGGACGGGGATCACAGATACGCAGTATTTT.

The V gene is TRBV29-1, the J gene TRBJ1-2; a weak D match, TRBD1 (6 bases). Trimming left V 3 bases short and J 1 base short, with 15 bases between. The CDR3 is 15 amino acids. CDR1 and CDR2 from the germline V gene are SQVTM and ANQGSEA. The DNA for the CDR3 is TGCAGCGTTGATGCCCAGGGGAGGGGTAACTATGGCTACACCTTC. Translated, it gives CSVDAQGRGNYGYTF. Together with reference TRBV29-1 and TRBJ1-2, the CDR3 gives the full variable domain: SAVISQKPSRDICQRGTSLTIQCQVDSQVTMMFWYRQQPGQSLTLIATANQGSEATYESGFVIDKFPISRPNLTFSTLTVSNMSPEDSSIYLCSVDAQGRGNYGYTFGSGTRLTVV.

The rearrangement joins TRBV9 to TRBJ1-2; maybe TRBD1 (6 bases). This CDR3 is 15 amino acids long. The V end lost 4 bases, the J end lost 2 bases, and 15 bases lay between the germline ends. Germline V gene sequence: CDR1 SGDLS, CDR2 YYNGEE. The chain's CDR3 is CASSKTATGNYGYTF. Written as DNA, the CDR3 is TGTGCCAGCAGCAAAACCGCCACAGGGAACTATGGCTACACCTTC.

This clone has just one count. V gene TRBV2 combines with J gene TRBJ1-5, with 7 bases lining up with TRBD1. The V gene's germline CDR1 is SNHLY and CDR2 FYNNEI. The V and J ends lost 1 base and 3 bases, in that order; junction bases with no gene match: 15. The CDR3 consists of 19 residues. The DNA for the CDR3 is TGTGCCAGCAGTGAAGGATGGGTAGGGACAGTCAGAGACAATCAGCCCCAGCATTTT. This translates into CASSEGWVGTVRDNQPQHF. The variable domain in full, completed from reference TRBV2 and TRBJ1-5, reads EPEVTQTPSHQVTQMGQEVILRCVPISNHLYFYWYRQILGQKVEFLVSFYNNEISEKSEIFDDQFSVERPDGSNFTLKIRSTKLEDSAMYFCASSEGWVGTVRDNQPQHFGDGTRLSIL.

V gene TRBV19 combines with J gene TRBJ2-7, with 8 bases fitting TRBD1. Germline-derived CDR1 and CDR2 are LNHDA and SQIVND (reference sequence). This CDR3 comprises 14 residues. Unmatched junction bases numbered 4, after V lost 1 base and J lost 5 bases. For the CDR3, the DNA is TGTGCCAGTAGTATAGGGACAGGGAGCCACGAGCAGTACTTC. Its translation is CASSIGTGSHEQYF.

This clone was counted once. The chain uses TRBV5-1 and TRBJ1-4; D is unclear. This CDR3 is 15 amino acids long. Trimming took 4 bases from V and 0 from J, leaving 10 bases between them. In germline, CDR1 is SGHRS, CDR2 YFSETQ. This chain's CDR3 is CASSGGGTTNEKLFF. CDR3 DNA: TGCGCCAGCAGCGGAGGAGGAACAACTAATGAAAAACTGTTTTTT. The entire variable domain, with the rest obtained from reference TRBV5-1 and TRBJ1-4, is as follows: KAGVTQTPRYLIKTRGQQVTLSCSPISGHRSVSWYQQTPGQGLQFLFEYFSETQRNKGNFPGRFSGRQFSNSRSEMNVSTLELGDSALYLCASSGGGTTNEKLFFGSGTQLSVL.

CDR3 loop: CASSLSGTTGTQPQHF. DNA for the CDR3: TGTGCCAGCAGTTTATCTGGGACGACAGGGACTCAGCCCCAGCATTTT. This sequence joins TRBV28 and TRBJ1-5; TRBD1 aligns across 7 bases. The ends lost 1 base at V and 6 bases at J; junction bases unmatched: 9. The CDR3 consists of 16 residues. From germline, CDR1 is MDHEN and CDR2 SYDVKM.

V is TRBV3-1 (or the pseudogene TRBV3-2) and J is TRBJ1-2; D not certain. The germline V and J ends were trimmed by 4 bases and 8 bases, with 17 bases remaining between them. CDR1 and CDR2 from the germline V gene are LGHDT and YNNKEL (reference sequence). There are 14 residues in the CDR3. The CDR3 sequence is CASSPPGATGGYTF. The CDR3 region has the DNA TGTGCCAGCAGCCCCCCTGGAGCGACCGGGGGCTACACCTTC.

This chain connects TRBV7-9 to TRBJ1-5; 9 nucleotides match TRBD1. The germline CDR1 and CDR2 sequences are SEHNR and FQNEAQ (reference sequence). V gave up 5 bases and J gave up 1 base; unmatched junction bases: 12. The CDR3 has 18 amino acids. Here the CDR3 reads CASSHTGTGKGSNQPQHF. Written as DNA, the CDR3 is TGTGCCAGCAGCCACACCGGGACAGGGAAGGGAAGCAATCAGCCCCAGCATTTT.